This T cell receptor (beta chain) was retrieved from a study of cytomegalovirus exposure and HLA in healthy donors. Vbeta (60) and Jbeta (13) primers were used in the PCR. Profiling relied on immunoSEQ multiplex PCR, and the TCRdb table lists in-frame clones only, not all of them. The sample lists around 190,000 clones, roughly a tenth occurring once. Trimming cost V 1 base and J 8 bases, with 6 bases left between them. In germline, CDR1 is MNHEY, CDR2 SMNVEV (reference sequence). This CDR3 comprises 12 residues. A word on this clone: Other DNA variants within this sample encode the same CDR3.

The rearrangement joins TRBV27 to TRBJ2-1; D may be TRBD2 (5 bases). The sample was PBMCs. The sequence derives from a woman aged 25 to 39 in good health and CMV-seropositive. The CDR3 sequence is CASSLWGDEQFF. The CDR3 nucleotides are TGTGCCAGCAGTTTATGGGGAGATGAGCAGTTCTTC.